The 4 T cell receptor beta chains reported below all come from one sample, sequenced in a study of T cells in Graves' hyperthyroidism and ophthalmopathy. TCR beta CDR3 sequences were amplified from RNA transcripts. A first-round RT-PCR of the TCR CDR3 used the HTBI primer set. One entry per CDR3 protein, called by TCRdb with MiXCR from the multiplex PCR reads. The sample lists around 610,000 distinct CDR3 sequences, approximately 15% occurring once. Sequencing was carried out using blood. The receptors were gathered from a woman between 40 and 55 years old with Graves' ophthalmopathy.

J is TRBJ1-1 and V is TRBV10-3; D gene ambiguous. The V gene's germline CDR1 is ENHRY and CDR2 SYGVKD. V lost 2 bases to trimming and J lost 6 bases, with 10 bases between them. This CDR3 has 13 residues. Here the CDR3 reads CAISEAGRAEAFF. In DNA, the CDR3 is TGTGCCATCAGTGAGGCCGGACGGGCTGAAGCTTTCTTT.

This clonotype was observed a handful of times. The chain joins TRBV12-3 or TRBV12-4 to TRBJ2-3, with a weak D call TRBD2 (5 bases). The ends were cut back, 4 bases at V and 3 bases at J, with 5 bases in the middle. This CDR3 has 12 amino acids. CDR3 coding DNA: TGTGCCAGCAGTTGGACTACAGATACGCAGTATTTT. Encoded protein: CASSWTTDTQYF.

This clonotype was seen at least ten times. The chain links TRBV4-1 to TRBJ2-2; no definite D call. Germline values: CDR1 MGHRA, CDR2 YSYEKL. Trimming took off 0 bases at V and 0 bases at J, with 11 bases between the two ends. The CDR3 spans 17 residues. The CDR3 DNA sequence: TGCGCCAGCAGCCAAGAGACAAGGGTCGCGAACACCGGGGAGCTGTTTTTT. Amino acids: CASSQETRVANTGELFF.

This clonotype was detected many times. J is TRBJ2-5 and V is TRBV12-3 or TRBV12-4, with D uncertain. This CDR3 is 13 amino acids long. The V end lost 9 bases, the J end lost 1 base, and 12 bases lay between the germline ends. CDR3 loop: CASTARPQETQYF. CDR3 nucleotide sequence: TGTGCCAGTACAGCCCGGCCCCAAGAGACCCAGTACTTC.